These 17 T cell receptor beta chains originate from one sample sequenced in a study of vaccination effects on CD4 cells after COVID-19. No antigen has been assigned to these receptors. Some clones are missing from TCRdb's copy, which holds only in-frame ones; the method was immunoSEQ multiplex PCR. The sample lists some 30,000 clones; around three quarters were seen once. Viral peptide pool expansion of antigen-specific CD4+ T cells preceded sequencing in the ViraFEST assay. When 10 to 11 days of culture had elapsed, CD4+ T cells were isolated. None of the vaccinated had previously contracted SARS-CoV-2, and their nucleocapsid antibodies tested negative. Sequencing used CD4+ T cells from PBMCs cultured with SARS-CoV-2 spike peptides, obtained before COVID-19 vaccination. These receptors all come from a human donor who received a COVID-19 vaccine.

The chain carries TRBV5-1 and TRBJ1-3; D is possibly TRBD1 (6 bases). Germline values: CDR1 SGHRS, CDR2 YFSETQ. V shed 2 bases and J shed 0 bases, with 12 bases lying between them. The CDR3 has 16 amino acids. CDR3 coding DNA: TGCGCCAGCAGCTTCCGGACAGACTTCTCTGGAAACACCATATATTTT. This gives the protein CASSFRTDFSGNTIYF.

The chain uses TRBV4-1 and TRBJ1-4, with 7 bases fitting TRBD1. V was pared by 4 bases and J by 3 bases, with 5 bases of the junction left unmatched. The CDR3 length is 15 residues. Germline lookup yields CDR1 MGHRA and CDR2 YSYEKL. The CDR3 coding sequence is TGCGCCAGCAGCCCAGGGACAGTCTCTAATGAAAAACTGTTTTTT. Translated: CASSPGTVSNEKLFF.

The chain recombines TRBV30 with TRBJ1-1; TRBD1 matches 8 bases. The CDR3 sequence is 12 residues long. J was trimmed by 2 bases and V by 5 bases; bases with no gene match: 1. CDR1 and CDR2 from the germline V gene are GTSNPN and SVGIG (reference sequence). CDR3 loop: CAWDRGNTEAFF. CDR3 sequence (DNA): TGTGCCTGGGACAGGGGTAACACTGAAGCTTTCTTT.

V gene TRBV18 combines with J gene TRBJ1-2; D unclear. CDR3 length equals 15 residues. Germline CDR1 and CDR2: KGHSH and LQKENI. V dropped 6 bases and J dropped 7 bases, with 21 bases sitting between them. DNA of the CDR3: TGTGCCAGCTCTTACCGGGAGGATTACTATGGTGGCTACACCTTC. Amino acid sequence: CASSYREDYYGGYTF.

V usage is TRBV9 and J usage is TRBJ1-2; D unresolved. The length of the CDR3 is 16 residues. Trimming left V 2 bases short and J 2 bases short, with 16 bases between. The V gene's germline CDR1 is SGDLS and CDR2 YYNGEE. The CDR3: CASSVMPIGSNYGYTF. The CDR3 region has the DNA TGTGCCAGCAGCGTGATGCCCATTGGGTCCAACTATGGCTACACCTTC.

This chain uses TRBV7-6 with TRBJ2-3; D perhaps matches TRBD2 (5 bases). Germline CDR1 reads SGHVS; CDR2 reads FNYEAQ. The CDR3 length is 18 residues. Trimming cost V 5 bases and J 2 bases, with 23 bases left between them. The CDR3 nucleotides are TGTGCCAGCAGCCCCACCTTCGATACAGCGGCTATCACAGATACGCAGTATTTT. Translation gives CASSPTFDTAAITDTQYF.

The CDR3 reads CASSQGTGNNYGYTF. In DNA form, the CDR3 reads TGCGCCAGCAGTCAGGGGACAGGGAATAACTATGGCTACACCTTC. J is TRBJ1-2 and V is TRBV4-1; 9 nucleotides line up with TRBD1. The germline gives CDR1 MGHRA, CDR2 YSYEKL. V shed 6 bases, J shed 1 base, and the junction held 6 bases outside the gene matches. The length of the CDR3 is 15 residues.

V is TRBV5-1 and J is TRBJ2-6; a weak D match, TRBD1 (6 bases). This CDR3 is 17 amino acids long. Germline V lookup: CDR1 SGHRS, CDR2 YFSETQ. V was shortened by 0 bases and J by 0 bases, with 10 bases between the two germline ends. The CDR3 region has the DNA TGCGCCAGCAGCTTGGCAGGGGTGGACTCTGGGGCCAACGTCCTGACTTTC. It translates to CASSLAGVDSGANVLTF. Combining the CDR3 with reference TRBV5-1 and TRBJ2-6 gives the whole variable domain KAGVTQTPRYLIKTRGQQVTLSCSPISGHRSVSWYQQTPGQGLQFLFEYFSETQRNKGNFPGRFSGRQFSNSRSEMNVSTLELGDSALYLCASSLAGVDSGANVLTFGAGSRLTVL.

The chain employs TRBV5-8 and TRBJ2-4; D call uncertain. Germline V lookup: CDR1 SGHTS, CDR2 YDEGEE. The CDR3 length is 13 residues. V was trimmed by 0 bases and J by 6 bases, leaving 7 bases between them. CDR3 nucleotide sequence: TGTGCCAGCAGCTTGGGCCAAATAAACATTCAGTACTTC. Protein sequence: CASSLGQINIQYF. Variable domain in full (rest from reference TRBV5-8 and TRBJ2-4): EAGVTQSPTHLIKTRGQQATLRCSPISGHTSVYWYQQALGLGLQFLLWYDEGEERNRGNFPPRFSGRQFPNYSSELNVNALELEDSALYLCASSLGQINIQYFGAGTRLSVL.

The rearrangement links TRBV5-1 to TRBJ2-5; D gene ambiguous. Germline V lookup: CDR1 SGHRS, CDR2 YFSETQ. V dropped 2 bases and J dropped 3 bases, with 11 bases sitting between them. This CDR3 has 14 residues. The CDR3 region is CASSFTRAEETQYF. As DNA, the CDR3 is TGCGCCAGCAGCTTCACGCGAGCCGAAGAGACCCAGTACTTC.

This sequence joins TRBV18 and TRBJ2-5, with D perhaps TRBD1 (7 bases). The V and J ends lost 8 bases and 2 bases respectively, with 12 bases between them. Germline CDR1 KGHSH, CDR2 LQKENI. This CDR3 contains 13 residues. CDR3 region: CASTGDSQETQYF. The CDR3 nucleotides read TGTGCCAGCACAGGGGACTCACAAGAGACCCAGTACTTC.

The rearrangement joins TRBV6-1 to TRBJ2-3; TRBD2 matches at 8 bases. The CDR3 contains 15 residues. CDR1 is MNHNS and CDR2 is SASEGT in the germline V gene. The V gene end was trimmed by 3 bases and the J gene end by 2 bases; junction bases not matched to a gene: 4. The CDR3 sequence is CASSDGRGATDTQYF. DNA of the CDR3: TGTGCCAGCAGTGACGGGCGGGGGGCCACAGATACGCAGTATTTT.

The chain couples TRBV6-5 to TRBJ2-7; 7 bases match TRBD1. This CDR3 has 14 residues. Germline values: CDR1 MNHEY, CDR2 SVGAGI. V was clipped by 6 bases and J by 0 bases; unmatched bases: 5. CDR3 nucleotides: TGTGCCAGCAGACTTCACAGGGGCTCCTACGAGCAGTACTTC. Amino acid sequence: CASRLHRGSYEQYF.

Only a few counts were recorded for this clone. This rearrangement joins TRBV3-1 (or the pseudogene TRBV3-2) to TRBJ2-7; no definite D call. V shed 5 bases and J shed 2 bases, with 7 bases lying between them. This CDR3 is built from 12 residues. Germline CDR1 and CDR2: LGHDT and YNNKEL (reference sequence). CDR3 protein: CASSRETYEQYF. The CDR3, as DNA: TGTGCCAGCAGCAGGGAAACCTACGAGCAGTACTTC.

This chain joins TRBV20-1 and TRBJ1-1, with TRBD1 as a possible D gene (5 bases). Germline V lookup: CDR1 DFQATT, CDR2 SNEGSKA (reference sequence). The CDR3 runs 12 residues. V lost 3 bases, J lost 6 bases, and 11 bases lay in between. CDR3 bases: TGCAGTGCTAGTTATGGGGGACCTGAAGCTTTCTTT. Translated, it gives CSASYGGPEAFF.

This clone was seen only once. The chain recombines TRBV9 with TRBJ1-2, with TRBD1 as a possible D gene (6 bases). The CDR3 contains 16 residues. The ends were cut back, 0 bases at V and 4 bases at J, with 16 bases in the middle. Per germline, CDR1 SGDLS and CDR2 YYNGEE. The CDR3 coding sequence is TGTGCCAGCAGCGTAGACAGGGCTAGCGGGGCCTATGGCTACACCTTC. It codes for CASSVDRASGAYGYTF.

V gene TRBV5-1 combines with J gene TRBJ1-5; D possibly corresponds to TRBD1 (6 bases). V gave up 0 bases and J gave up 7 bases, with 14 bases separating them. Germline V CDR1 and CDR2: SGHRS, YFSETQ. The CDR3 consists of 15 residues. In DNA, the CDR3 is TGCGCCAGCAGCTTGGTTGGGGGGCAGGAGCAGCCCCAGCATTTT. This translates into CASSLVGGQEQPQHF.